This T cell receptor beta chain is from a study of post-analysis software for immune sequencing data. Study in general: Progressive-relapsing, secondary progressive and relapsing-remitting multiple sclerosis were among the disease courses included. Study-wide results and caveats: Patients carried roughly 5 TRBV segments more frequently than controls did, and TRBV5-6, TRBV5-1 and TRBV20-1 were among them. Samples from a shared batch, those prepared together, strongly co-clustered by F measure.

On this clonotype: Its antigen is undetermined.

Unique molecular identifiers were present in the TCR beta cDNA libraries. Each CDR3 protein is one row after TCRdb ran MiXCR on the PCR reads. Found here are some 370,000 distinct CDR3 sequences, 30% to 45% of them singletons; the top ten hold 13%. The CDR3 loop spans 15 amino acids. Trimming at V came to 3 bases and at J to 7 bases, leaving 5 bases not matched to a gene. The sequence was obtained from a girl between 5 and 17 years old with multiple sclerosis. The chain recombines TRBV12-3 or TRBV12-4 with TRBJ2-2, with 10 bases that match TRBD1. Sequenced input: blood. The CDR3 DNA reads as TGTGCCAGCAGTTTCGGGACAGGGGTGTACGGGGAGCTGTTTTTT. The encoded protein is CASSFGTGVYGELFF.